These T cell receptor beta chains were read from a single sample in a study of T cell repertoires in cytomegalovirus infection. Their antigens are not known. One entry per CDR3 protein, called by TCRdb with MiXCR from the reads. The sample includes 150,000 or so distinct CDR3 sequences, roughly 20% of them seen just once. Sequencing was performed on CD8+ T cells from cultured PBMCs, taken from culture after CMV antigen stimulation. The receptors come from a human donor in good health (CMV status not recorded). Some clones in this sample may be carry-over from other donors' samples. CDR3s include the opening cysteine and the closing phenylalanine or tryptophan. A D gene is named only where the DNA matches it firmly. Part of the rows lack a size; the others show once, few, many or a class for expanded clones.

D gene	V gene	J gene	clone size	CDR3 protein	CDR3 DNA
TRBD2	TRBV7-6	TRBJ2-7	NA	CASSLELAGGRDEQYF	TGTGCCAGCAGCTTAGAACTAGCGGGGGGCCGGGACGAGCAGTACTTC
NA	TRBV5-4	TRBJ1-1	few	CASSLATEMNTEAFF	TGTGCCAGCAGCTTGGCTACCGAAATGAACACTGAAGCTTTCTTT
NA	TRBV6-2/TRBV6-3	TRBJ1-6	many	CASSQSILGTDHHSLHF	TGTGCCAGCAGTCAGAGTATTCTTGGGACTGACCACCATTCCCTCCACTTT
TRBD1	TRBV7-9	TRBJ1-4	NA	CASSKRDRDEKLFF	TGTGCCAGCAGCAAACGGGACAGGGATGAAAAACTGTTTTTT
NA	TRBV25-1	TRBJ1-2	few	CASSNPYGYTF	TGTGCCAGCAGCAACCCCTATGGCTACACCTTC
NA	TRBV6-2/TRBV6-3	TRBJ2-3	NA	CASSLGVRAGTDTQYF	TGTGCCAGCAGCCTCGGGGTCAGGGCTGGCACAGATACGCAGTATTTT
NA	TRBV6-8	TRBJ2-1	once	CASSFVGWNEQFF	TGTGCCAGCAGTTTCGTGGGGTGGAATGAGCAGTTCTTC
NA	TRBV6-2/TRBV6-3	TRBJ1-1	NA	CASSSRKAAEAFF	TGTGCCAGCAGTTCCCGAAAGGCGGCTGAAGCTTTCTTT
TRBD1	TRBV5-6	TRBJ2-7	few	CASSGTGMGVYEQYF	TGTGCCAGCAGCGGGACAGGGATGGGGGTTTACGAGCAGTACTTC
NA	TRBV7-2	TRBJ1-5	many	CASSSRGRENQPQHF	TGTGCCAGCAGCTCGCGGGGACGGGAAAATCAGCCCCAGCATTTT
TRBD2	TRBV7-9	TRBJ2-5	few	CASSFPSGGQETQYF	TGTGCCAGCTCCTTTCCCAGCGGGGGGCAAGAGACCCAGTACTTC
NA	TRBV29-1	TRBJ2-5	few	CSVHGVPGLPVAQYF	TGCAGCGTCCACGGGGTACCGGGACTCCCGGTGGCCCAGTACTTC
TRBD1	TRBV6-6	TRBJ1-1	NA	CASSYWTGDTEAFF	TGTGCCAGCAGTTACTGGACAGGGGACACTGAAGCTTTCTTT
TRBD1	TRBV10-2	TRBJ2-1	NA	CASSDLIQGPYNEQFF	TGCGCCAGCAGTGATCTAATACAGGGGCCCTACAATGAGCAGTTCTTC
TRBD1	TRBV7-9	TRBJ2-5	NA	CASSLAKGQEETQYF	TGTGCCAGCAGCTTAGCCAAGGGACAGGAAGAGACCCAGTACTTC
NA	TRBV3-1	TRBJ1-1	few	CASSPRPMYRGNTEAFF	TGTGCCAGCAGCCCCAGGCCAATGTACAGAGGGAACACTGAAGCTTTCTTT
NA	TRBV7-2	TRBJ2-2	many	CASSRGWVGELFF	TGTGCCAGCAGCCGGGGCTGGGTCGGGGAGCTGTTTTTT
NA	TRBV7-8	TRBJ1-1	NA	CASSLGGAGTEAFF	TGTGCCAGCAGCTTAGGGGGGGCTGGCACTGAAGCTTTCTTT
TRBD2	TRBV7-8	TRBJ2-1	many	CASSSLAGGPEVGYNEQFF	TGTGCCAGCAGCTCCTTAGCGGGGGGGCCTGAGGTGGGCTACAATGAGCAGTTCTTC
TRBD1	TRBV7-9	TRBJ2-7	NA	CASSPRDRVETYEQYF	TGTGCCAGCAGCCCCCGGGACAGGGTCGAAACCTACGAGCAGTACTTC
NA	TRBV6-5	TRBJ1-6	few	CASSRDSFSYNSPLHF	TGTGCCAGCAGCCGCGACAGTTTCTCCTATAATTCACCCCTCCACTTT
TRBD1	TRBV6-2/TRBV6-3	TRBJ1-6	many	CASSYLRGQGGKNSPLHF	TGTGCCAGCAGTTACCTCCGGGGACAGGGAGGAAAGAATTCACCCCTCCACTTT
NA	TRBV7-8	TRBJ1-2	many	CASSLENGVYGYTF	TGTGCCAGCAGCTTAGAGAACGGGGTCTATGGCTACACCTTC
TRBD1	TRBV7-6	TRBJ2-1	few	CASSEGTGANEQFF	TGTGCCAGCAGCGAAGGGACAGGGGCCAATGAGCAGTTCTTC
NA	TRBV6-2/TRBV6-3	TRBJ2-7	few	CASTTYGTSSYEQYF	TGTGCCAGCACTACCTATGGGACAAGTTCCTACGAGCAGTACTTC
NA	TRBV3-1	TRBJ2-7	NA	CASSHFPGYSYEQYF	TGTGCCAGCAGCCATTTCCCGGGTTATTCCTACGAGCAGTACTTC
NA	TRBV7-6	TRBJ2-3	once	CASSPMLDTDTQYF	TGTGCCAGCAGCCCGATGCTAGACACAGATACGCAGTATTTT